Below, 15 T cell receptor beta chains from the same sample are listed, as sequenced in a study of shared clonotypes between healthy human individuals (dated by TCRdb to 2019 to 2021). Libraries were made using the immunoSEQ multiplex PCR assay. TCRdb's version of the immuneACCESS table is confined to in-frame rearrangements and falls short of the full clone set. An unresolved V gene accounts for under half of the shortfall where checked; the remainder is of unknown origin. The sample has 950,000 to 1,100,000 clones on record, around 76% of them singletons. The ten largest clones add up to approximately 1.5% of the sample. The material sequenced was memory CD4+ T cells sorted from blood. What the cell subset or site label conveys for this sample: CD45RA-negative fraction. The receptors here all came from a man between 18 and 35 years old in good health.

This CDR3 is CASTPSGWDSDTDTQYF. The CDR3 bases are TGTGCCAGCACTCCCTCGGGGTGGGACTCCGACACAGATACGCAGTATTTT. The rearrangement joins TRBV28 to TRBJ2-3, with TRBD2 as a possible D gene (6 bases). CDR1 and CDR2 (germline): MDHEN, SYDVKM. The V end lost 7 bases, the J end lost 2 bases, and 22 bases lay between the germline ends. This CDR3 spans 17 amino acids.

J is TRBJ2-5 and V is TRBV7-9, with 14 bases lining up with TRBD2. Germline V gene sequence: CDR1 SEHNR, CDR2 FQNEAQ (reference sequence). The CDR3 sequence is 17 residues long. Losses at the gene ends were 4 bases for V and 4 bases for J; bases not matched to a gene: 8. The CDR3 DNA is TGTGCCAGCAGCTCCAGGACTAGCGGGGGGTCAAGAGAGACCCAGTACTTC. The encoded protein is CASSSRTSGGSRETQYF.

The chain carries TRBV28 and TRBJ2-2; either TRBD1 or TRBD2 may fit D (5 bases each). Germline V lookup: CDR1 MDHEN, CDR2 SYDVKM. The V end was cut by 6 bases, the J end by 6 bases, with 17 bases between. This CDR3 region has 15 residues. CDR3 sequence reads: CASSSRGRAAGELFF. The DNA of the CDR3 is TGTGCCAGCAGCTCACGGGGCCGGGCGGCCGGGGAGCTGTTTTTT.

The chain is built from TRBV9 and TRBJ1-2; a possible D gene is TRBD1 (5 bases). CDR3 length: 14 amino acids. CDR1 and CDR2 (germline): SGDLS, YYNGEE. Trimming left V 3 bases short and J 0 bases short, with 9 bases between. For the CDR3, the DNA is TGTGCCAGCAGCGAGACAGAATCTAACTATGGCTACACCTTC. Protein product: CASSETESNYGYTF.

The chain recombines TRBV9 with TRBJ2-3; no reliable D call. Between the trimmed V and J ends, which lost 0 bases and 6 bases, there was a span of 11 bases. Germline assignment: CDR1 SGDLS and CDR2 YYNGEE. The CDR3 sequence is 14 residues long. The CDR3 sequence is CASSVALDRDTQYF. The CDR3 DNA is TGTGCCAGCAGCGTAGCCCTAGATCGGGATACGCAGTATTTT.

This clone was counted only a few times. The gene calls are TRBV6-6 and TRBJ2-7; 9 bases are a match to TRBD1. The CDR3 has 14 residues. The V gene end was trimmed by 4 bases and the J gene end by 5 bases; junction bases not matched to a gene: 6. The germline V gene has CDR1 MNHNY and CDR2 SVGAGI (reference sequence). The CDR3 DNA sequence: TGTGCCAGCAGTTCCGGGACAGGGTACCACGAGCAGTACTTC. It encodes CASSSGTGYHEQYF.

V is TRBV7-8 and J is TRBJ2-5; TRBD2 is a possible D gene (5 bases). The CDR3 spans 13 residues. With 1 base removed from V and 5 bases from J, the gap between germline ends came to 8 bases. Germline CDR1 SGHVS, CDR2 FQNEAQ. The CDR3 DNA reads as TGTGCCAGCAGCTTAGGGGAGAAGGAGACCCAGTACTTC. Translated, it gives CASSLGEKETQYF.

The rearrangement joins TRBV15 to TRBJ2-3; 7 bases agree with TRBD2. CDR3 length: 14 residues. Trimming cost V 1 base and J 4 bases; bases outside gene matches: 2. Germline V lookup: CDR1 LNHNV, CDR2 YYDKDF (reference sequence). The CDR3 here is CATSRGLAADTQYF. DNA of the CDR3: TGTGCCACCAGCAGAGGACTAGCAGCAGATACGCAGTATTTT.

The chain links TRBV7-9 to TRBJ1-2; weak D call: TRBD1 (5 bases). CDR1 and CDR2 (germline): SEHNR, FQNEAQ (reference sequence). The CDR3 totals 13 residues. The V end was cut by 1 base, the J end by 7 bases, with 10 bases between. CDR3 coding DNA: TGTGCCAGCAGCTTAGATTCAGGGCCTGGCTACACCTTC. Its translation is CASSLDSGPGYTF.

This clone was seen only once. V usage is TRBV4-1 and J usage is TRBJ2-6, with 8 nucleotides matching TRBD1. Germline assignment: CDR1 MGHRA and CDR2 YSYEKL. J was trimmed by 2 bases and V by 1 base; bases with no gene match: 7. The CDR3 runs 18 residues. The CDR3 is CASSQGTGIRAGANVLTF. DNA for the CDR3: TGCGCCAGCAGCCAAGGGACAGGGATACGCGCTGGGGCCAACGTCCTGACTTTC.

The V call is TRBV28, the J call TRBJ1-5; the match to TRBD1 covers 10 bases. Germline V lookup: CDR1 MDHEN, CDR2 SYDVKM. J gave up 3 bases and V 4 bases, and 9 bases lay outside the gene matches. The CDR3 covers 17 residues. In DNA form, the CDR3 reads TGTGCCAGCAGTTCCTCCGGGACAGGGGCCCCCAATCAGCCCCAGCATTTT. Protein product: CASSSSGTGAPNQPQHF.

The gene calls are TRBV4-1 and TRBJ2-3; a possible D gene is TRBD2 (5 bases). V lost 1 base and J 2 bases, leaving 10 bases between the germline ends. The CDR3 totals 15 residues. Germline CDR1 MGHRA, CDR2 YSYEKL. The CDR3 here is CASSQAASLTDTQYF. Written as DNA, the CDR3 is TGCGCCAGCAGCCAAGCGGCTAGCCTCACAGATACGCAGTATTTT.

About this clone itself: The same CDR3 is also encoded by other DNA sequences in this sample. This chain joins TRBV29-1 and TRBJ2-5; no firm D call. CDR3 size: 12 residues. Trimming stripped 4 bases from V and 4 bases from J, with 10 bases between. The germline V gene has CDR1 SQVTM and CDR2 ANQGSEA. The CDR3 protein is CSVVLGGETQYF. The CDR3 DNA sequence: TGCAGCGTTGTATTGGGTGGAGAGACCCAGTACTTC.

This chain connects TRBV9 to TRBJ2-2, with 10 bases that match TRBD1. The CDR3 extends over 16 amino acids. J gave up 4 bases and V 0 bases, and 3 bases lay outside the gene matches. CDR1 and CDR2 (germline): SGDLS, YYNGEE. The CDR3 loop is CASSVVGTGVTGELFF. The CDR3 DNA is TGTGCCAGCAGCGTAGTCGGGACAGGGGTCACCGGGGAGCTGTTTTTT.

The rearrangement links TRBV7-2 to TRBJ2-7, with 10 bases lining up with TRBD2. Germline-derived CDR1 and CDR2 are SGHTA and FQGNSA. The CDR3 is 15 residues long. With V trimmed by 2 bases and J by 2 bases, 3 bases remained unmatched. The CDR3 DNA reads TGTGCCAGCAGCTTACGGACTAGCGGTGCCTACGAGCAGTACTTC. Translated: CASSLRTSGAYEQYF.